This TCR beta chain comes out of a study of CD8 T cells in ankylosing spondylitis. Overall study results and limits: Apparently characteristic of ankylosing spondylitis blood was a TCR beta motif (roughly eight highly homologous variants). From matched ankylosing spondylitis synovial fluid, disease-linked clones were reportedly recovered at significantly enriched levels.

With molecular barcodes, quantitative 5'-RACE was used to make the TCR beta libraries. Each CDR3 protein gets one entry after TCRdb re-called the 5' RACE reads with MiXCR. The data contain fewer than 200,000 distinct CDR3 sequences, approximately 16% of them singletons. CDR3 length: 12 amino acids. CDR1 is DFQATT and CDR2 is SNEGSKA in the germline V gene (reference sequence). The germline V and J ends were trimmed by 3 bases and 7 bases, with 13 bases remaining between them. There are many counts of this clonotype. Its matching antigen is unknown. This TCR derives from a male donor with ankylosing spondylitis or in good health (not recorded which). Sequenced: blood, either unsorted or a sorted T cell fraction (not recorded which). The chain recombines TRBV20-1 with TRBJ2-7, with a possible D match to TRBD2 (7 bases). The CDR3 nucleotides read TGCAGTGCTAGCGACGGGGGGCTTGAGCAGTACTTC. Its translation: CSASDGGLEQYF.